The next 25 T cell receptor beta chains were all read from a single sample in a study of T cell repertoires in cytomegalovirus infection. TCRdb itself ran the reads through MiXCR, one entry per CDR3 protein. The table shows 450,000 to 600,000 distinct CDR3 sequences, with 30% to 40% occurring only once. Their antigens remain unidentified. The sequenced sample was cultured PBMCs, obtained from culture after CMV antigen stimulation. The receptor source for this set is a human donor in good health (CMV status not recorded). Some clones in this sample may be carry-over from other donors' samples.

In nucleotides, the CDR3 is TGTGCCAGCAGCCAAGATCGGACCGACTCCTACGAGCAGTACTTC. Protein: CASSQDRTDSYEQYF. The chain is built from TRBV4-2 and TRBJ2-7; D uncertain. The CDR3 covers 15 residues. Germline assignment: CDR1 LGHNA and CDR2 YNFKEQ. Trimming removed 0 bases from V and 0 bases from J, with 9 bases in between.

The rearrangement joins TRBV7-2 to TRBJ2-5; TRBD1 agrees at 7 bases. The germline V gene has CDR1 SGHTA and CDR2 FQGNSA. After removal of 2 bases from V and 2 bases from J, the junction contained 14 bases not matched to a gene. This CDR3 comprises 18 residues. CDR3 loop: CASSLRPPLSGQQETQYF. CDR3 sequence (DNA): TGTGCCAGCAGCTTACGACCACCTCTGTCGGGACAGCAAGAGACCCAGTACTTC. The variable domain in full, with the rest retrieved from reference TRBV7-2 and TRBJ2-5, is GAGVSQSPSNKVTEKGKDVELRCDPISGHTALYWYRQSLGQGLEFLIYFQGNSAPDKSGLPSDRFSAERTGGSVSTLTIQRTQQEDSAVYLCASSLRPPLSGQQETQYFGPGTRLLVL.

The chain joins TRBV7-2 to TRBJ2-7, with 8 bases that match TRBD2. Germline CDR1 reads SGHTA; CDR2 reads FQGNSA. The CDR3 runs 17 residues. With V trimmed by 2 bases and J by 2 bases, 11 bases remained unmatched. Here the CDR3 DNA reads TGTGCCAGCAGCTTAAGCGCTACTAGCGGTACTACCTACGAGCAGTACTTC. This encodes CASSLSATSGTTYEQYF.

The chain recombines TRBV19 with TRBJ2-7; 10 bases align to TRBD1. From germline, CDR1 is LNHDA and CDR2 SQIVND (reference sequence). The CDR3 totals 14 residues. V shed 4 bases and J 7 bases; nucleotides not matched to a gene: 7. This chain's CDR3 is CASSTGTGAQEQYV. CDR3 DNA: TGTGCCAGTAGTACCGGGACAGGGGCGCAAGAGCAGTACGTC.

The V call is TRBV25-1, the J call TRBJ1-1; D not certain. V lost 2 bases and J 0 bases, leaving 10 bases between the germline ends. The CDR3 loop spans 15 amino acids. CDR1 and CDR2 from the germline V gene are MGHDK and SYGVNS. CDR3 in amino acids: CASSEGAQLNTEAFF. CDR3 coding DNA: TGTGCCAGCAGTGAAGGTGCACAGTTGAACACTGAAGCTTTCTTT. Together with reference TRBV25-1 and TRBJ1-1, the CDR3 gives the full variable domain: EADIYQTPRYLVIGTGKKITLECSQTMGHDKMYWYQQDPGMELHLIHYSYGVNSTEKGDLSSESTVSRIRTEHFPLTLESARPSHTSQYLCASSEGAQLNTEAFFGQGTRLTVV.

This clonotype was counted ten times or more. For the CDR3, the DNA is TGCGCCAGCAGCCGTCAGGACTGGAGTGGGAATGAGCAGTTCTTC. Protein product: CASSRQDWSGNEQFF. This chain uses TRBV5-1 with TRBJ2-1; D might be TRBD2 (5 bases). CDR3 length: 15 amino acids. Germline V gene lookup returns CDR1 SGHRS and CDR2 YFSETQ. Trimming stripped 4 bases from V and 7 bases from J, with 18 bases between.

This clonotype has only a few counts. This chain joins TRBV7-9 and TRBJ1-1, with D unresolved. Germline lookup yields CDR1 SEHNR and CDR2 FQNEAQ (reference sequence). V was cut by 5 bases and J by 5 bases, with 15 bases left in between. This CDR3 spans 14 amino acids. The CDR3 protein is CASSPTISGTEAFF. CDR3 nucleotides: TGTGCCAGCAGCCCTACTATTAGCGGGACTGAAGCTTTCTTT. Combining the CDR3 with reference TRBV7-9 and TRBJ1-1 gives the whole variable domain DTGVSQNPRHKITKRGQNVTFRCDPISEHNRLYWYRQTLGQGPEFLTYFQNEAQLEKSRLLSDRFSAERPKGSFSTLEIQRTEQGDSAMYLCASSPTISGTEAFFGQGTRLTVV.

This clonotype showed up just a few times. This chain links TRBV10-3 with TRBJ1-2, with D tentatively TRBD1 (5 bases). Germline V gives CDR1 ENHRY, CDR2 SYGVKD. Trimming cost V 9 bases and J 0 bases, with 8 bases left between them. The CDR3 spans 12 residues. The CDR3 here is CAILGANYGYTF. Here the CDR3 DNA reads TGTGCCATTCTAGGGGCTAACTATGGCTACACCTTC.

This clonotype was observed a few times. This rearrangement joins TRBV28 to TRBJ1-1, with D unresolved. Germline CDR1 is MDHEN and CDR2 is SYDVKM. The CDR3 length is 15 residues. V lost 5 bases and J lost 5, with 18 bases in between. The CDR3 sequence is CASSTPLGRRTEAFF. In DNA, the CDR3 is TGTGCCAGCAGTACCCCCCTAGGGCGTCGGACTGAAGCTTTCTTT.

The CDR3 coding sequence is TGTGCCAGCAGTCCTCAACGGGTGCGCACTGAAGCTTTCTTT. Translated: CASSPQRVRTEAFF. This sequence joins TRBV12-3 or TRBV12-4 and TRBJ1-1; D unclear. The CDR3 runs to 14 residues. Trimming cost V 5 bases and J 4 bases, with 14 bases left between them.

The J gene is TRBJ2-7, the V gene TRBV7-2; 9 positions match TRBD1. Germline CDR1 reads SGHTA; CDR2 reads FQGNSA. The CDR3 is 18 residues long. J lost 1 base, V lost 5 bases, and 15 bases had no gene match. The DNA for the CDR3 is TGTGCCAGCAGCCTAACAGGGGGCTTAGGTAGTGTGTCCTACGAGCAGTACGTC. This encodes CASSLTGGLGSVSYEQYV.

This clonotype showed up just a few times. The CDR3 loop reads CASSIQIGWGYNEQFF. The DNA for the CDR3 is TGTGCCAGTAGTATACAGATCGGTTGGGGATACAATGAGCAGTTCTTC. The gene calls are TRBV19 and TRBJ2-1; D not certain. Trimming removed 2 bases at V and 4 bases at J, with 15 bases between. Per the germline V gene, CDR1 is LNHDA and CDR2 is SQIVND (reference sequence). The CDR3 extends over 16 amino acids.

At least ten counts were recorded for this clonotype. This sequence joins TRBV7-8 and TRBJ2-2; 8 positions agree with TRBD1. The germline V gene has CDR1 SGHVS and CDR2 FQNEAQ. The CDR3 is 15 residues long. V gave up 5 bases and J gave up 7 bases; unmatched junction bases: 9. CDR3 sequence: CASSPDRVGLGELFF. The CDR3 DNA is TGTGCCAGCAGCCCGGACAGGGTGGGGCTCGGGGAGCTGTTTTTT.

This clonotype occurred a few times. The chain links TRBV12-3 or TRBV12-4 to TRBJ1-5; D unclear. The CDR3 extends over 16 amino acids. V lost 5 bases to trimming and J lost 2 bases, with 16 bases between them. The CDR3 sequence is CASSPHLGSGNQPQHF. The CDR3 nucleotides are TGTGCCAGCAGTCCCCATTTGGGGTCGGGCAATCAGCCCCAGCATTTT.

Only a few counts were recorded for this clonotype. The chain combines TRBV5-1 with TRBJ2-5, with D tentatively TRBD1 or TRBD2 (6 bases each). The CDR3 length is 13 residues. Germline V gene sequence: CDR1 SGHRS, CDR2 YFSETQ. V was pared by 2 bases and J by 7 bases, with 12 bases between. The CDR3 sequence: CASSFGGPGTQYF. CDR3 coding DNA: TGCGCCAGCAGCTTCGGGGGCCCAGGGACCCAGTACTTC.

In its sample, this clonotype was seen many times. This chain links TRBV7-3 with TRBJ2-1; TRBD2 agrees at 11 bases. The V gene's germline CDR1 is SGHTA and CDR2 FQGTGA. This CDR3 region has 16 residues. V lost 2 bases, J lost 7 bases, and 7 bases stayed unmatched. Written as DNA, the CDR3 is TGTGCCAGCAGCTTATACTTAGCGGGAGGGAGGAATGAGCAGTTCTTC. Protein product: CASSLYLAGGRNEQFF.

The rearrangement uses TRBV12-3 or TRBV12-4 and TRBJ2-7; D not certain. The CDR3 sequence is 14 residues long. Trimming removed 8 bases at V and 0 bases at J, with 14 bases between. The CDR3 loop is CASGVGHNSYEQYV. CDR3 nucleotide sequence: TGTGCCAGCGGGGTTGGCCATAACTCCTACGAGCAGTACGTC.

This clonotype has only a few counts. CDR3 in amino acids: CASSQPGQGNNQPQHF. CDR3 nucleotides: TGCGCCAGCAGCCAACCGGGACAGGGGAACAATCAGCCCCAGCATTTT. The rearrangement joins TRBV4-1 to TRBJ1-5; the match to TRBD1 covers 10 bases. CDR1 and CDR2 from the germline V gene are MGHRA and YSYEKL. CDR3 size: 16 residues. V was pared by 2 bases and J by 3 bases, with 4 bases of the junction left unmatched.

The chain links TRBV10-3 to TRBJ2-7; 7 bases map to TRBD1. V shed 9 bases, J shed 0 bases, and the junction held 8 bases outside the gene matches. Per germline, CDR1 ENHRY and CDR2 SYGVKD. The length of the CDR3 is 14 residues. CDR3 DNA: TGTGCCATAACGACAGGGCTGGGCTCCTACGAGCAGTACTTC. Encoded protein: CAITTGLGSYEQYF.

The gene calls are TRBV15 and TRBJ1-1; TRBD1 might be the D (5 bases). V was shortened by 8 bases and J by 1 base, with 11 bases between the two germline ends. The CDR3 is made up of 13 amino acids. Per the germline V gene, CDR1 is LNHNV and CDR2 is YYDKDF (reference sequence). For the CDR3, the DNA is TGTGCCACCGCTGGGACGCCGAACACTGAAGCTTTCTTT. It specifies CATAGTPNTEAFF. Full variable domain (missing parts from reference TRBV15 and TRBJ1-1): DAMVIQNPRYQVTQFGKPVTLSCSQTLNHNVMYWYQQKSSQAPKLLFHYYDKDFNNEADTPDNFQSRRPNTSFCFLDIRSPGLGDTAMYLCATAGTPNTEAFFGQGTRLTVV.

The genes are TRBV27 and TRBJ1-1; the D is unclear. The CDR3 is made up of 14 amino acids. CDR1 is MNHEY, CDR2 SMNVEV, per germline (reference sequence). Deletions cut 3 bases from V and 5 bases from J, with 13 bases between. The CDR3 region is CASSLGPPATEAFF. In DNA, the CDR3 is TGTGCCAGCAGTTTGGGCCCCCCTGCAACTGAAGCTTTCTTT.

This clonotype has a single count. The chain links TRBV20-1 to TRBJ2-1, with TRBD2 matching over 11 bases. V dropped 1 base and J dropped 3; count of bases not matched to a gene: 17. Germline V lookup: CDR1 DFQATT, CDR2 SNEGSKA (reference sequence). The CDR3 spans 20 residues. This CDR3 reads CSARVLSRFGTSGGYNEQFF. DNA for the CDR3: TGCAGTGCTAGAGTCCTAAGTAGGTTTGGGACTAGCGGAGGCTACAATGAGCAGTTCTTC.

This sequence joins TRBV19 and TRBJ2-2, with TRBD2 as a possible D gene (6 bases). The V gene's germline CDR1 is LNHDA and CDR2 SQIVND (reference sequence). The V and J ends lost 6 bases and 6 bases respectively, with 14 bases between them. There are 14 residues in the CDR3. CDR3 in amino acids: CASRIRSGAGELFF. CDR3 nucleotide sequence: TGTGCCAGTAGGATCCGTTCGGGAGCCGGGGAGCTGTTTTTT.

The chain uses TRBV2 and TRBJ2-3; 12 nucleotides line up with TRBD2. The germline V gene has CDR1 SNHLY and CDR2 FYNNEI. V gave up 4 bases and J gave up 4 bases; unmatched junction bases: 6. The CDR3 has 16 amino acids. CDR3 loop: CASSATSGRWADTQYF. The CDR3 DNA is TGTGCCAGCAGTGCCACTAGCGGGAGGTGGGCAGATACGCAGTATTTT.

This clonotype was recorded a few times. The chain carries TRBV27 and TRBJ1-6; perhaps TRBD1 as D (5 bases). The germline gives CDR1 MNHEY, CDR2 SMNVEV (reference sequence). The ends were cut back, 4 bases at V and 12 bases at J, with 16 bases in the middle. This CDR3 has 14 residues. The CDR3 protein is CASSSARDLLPLHF. The CDR3 DNA reads as TGTGCCAGCAGTTCGGCCCGGGACCTCCTACCCCTCCACTTT.